One sample yielded the 15 T cell receptor beta chains listed below, sequenced in a study of cytomegalovirus exposure and HLA in healthy donors. The PCR employed 60 Vbeta primers together with 13 Jbeta primers. Libraries were prepared by immunoSEQ multiplex PCR; TCRdb keeps only in-frame clonotypes and omits some of them. The table lists approximately 180,000 clones, approximately 78% of them singletons, with 1.5% to 2% in the top ten. Sequencing used PBMCs. The receptors come from a woman aged 18-29 years in good health and CMV-seronegative.

The chain has TRBV7-9 and TRBJ2-5, with a tentative D call TRBD2 (5 bases). This CDR3 spans 14 amino acids. The V and J ends lost 5 bases and 4 bases respectively, with 14 bases between them. Germline V gene sequence: CDR1 SEHNR, CDR2 FQNEAQ (reference sequence). The DNA of the CDR3 is TGTGCCAGCAGCGGAAATCGGGATCGAGAGACCCAGTACTTC. Translation: CASSGNRDRETQYF.

This clone appeared once. The chain carries TRBV29-1 and TRBJ1-2, with unresolved D. The germline V and J ends were trimmed by 7 bases and 0 bases, with 21 bases remaining between them. The CDR3 sequence is 16 residues long. Germline V lookup: CDR1 SQVTM, CDR2 ANQGSEA. The CDR3 reads CSAHPGLLSTNYGYTF. CDR3 nucleotide sequence: TGCAGCGCACACCCCGGACTGCTCTCCACTAACTATGGCTACACCTTC.

The rearrangement uses TRBV5-4 and TRBJ2-3; D is perhaps TRBD1 (6 bases). The V end lost 1 base, the J end lost 2 bases, and 8 bases lay between the germline ends. The CDR3 has 14 amino acids. Germline V gene sequence: CDR1 SGHNT, CDR2 YYREEE (reference sequence). This CDR3 reads CASSLNRVTDTQYF. The DNA of the CDR3 is TGTGCCAGCAGCTTGAACAGGGTCACAGATACGCAGTATTTT.

The rearrangement joins TRBV28 to TRBJ2-3, with 7 bases fitting TRBD2. V shed 4 bases, J shed 5 bases, and the junction held 21 bases outside the gene matches. There are 19 residues in the CDR3. Germline CDR1 reads MDHEN; CDR2 reads SYDVKM. CDR3 nucleotide sequence: TGTGCCAGCAGTTCCCGAACCCAGACTAGCCCTCGGGGAGGAGATACGCAGTATTTT. Residues: CASSSRTQTSPRGGDTQYF.

The gene calls are TRBV10-2 and TRBJ1-4; 8 positions match TRBD1. V dropped 4 bases and J dropped 8; count of bases not matched to a gene: 3. Germline lookup yields CDR1 WSHSY and CDR2 SAAADI. This CDR3 contains 13 residues. CDR3 in DNA: TGCGCCAGCAGTGGGCAGGGGGCGGAAAAACTGTTTTTT. This gives the protein CASSGQGAEKLFF.

The chain is built from TRBV7-2 and TRBJ2-1; no reliable D call. Trimming stripped 4 bases from V and 6 bases from J, with 7 bases between. CDR3 length equals 12 residues. Germline-derived CDR1 and CDR2 are SGHTA and FQGNSA. CDR3 loop: CASSSGGNEQFF. The CDR3 DNA reads TGTGCCAGCAGCTCGGGTGGCAATGAGCAGTTCTTC.

V and J are TRBV4-2 and TRBJ1-2, with D possibly being TRBD1 (5 bases). V dropped 0 bases and J dropped 0 bases, with 11 bases sitting between them. Germline V gene data show CDR1 as LGHNA and CDR2 as YNFKEQ. The CDR3 runs 16 residues. DNA for the CDR3: TGTGCCAGCAGCCAAGATGCTGGACAAACTAACTATGGCTACACCTTC. Its translation: CASSQDAGQTNYGYTF.

CDR3 nucleotides: TGTGCCAGCAGCTTAGCGGGGACTAGCATTGAGCAGTTCTTC. Translated, it gives CASSLAGTSIEQFF. The V call is TRBV7-2, the J call TRBJ2-1; 9 bases line up with TRBD2. CDR3 length: 14 residues. Germline values: CDR1 SGHTA, CDR2 FQGNSA. V was clipped by 0 bases and J by 9 bases; unmatched bases: 3.

The rearrangement links TRBV4-3 to TRBJ2-3; D remains unclear. V was cut by 1 base and J by 1 base, with 6 bases left in between. Germline values: CDR1 LGHNA, CDR2 YSLEER. The CDR3 runs 14 residues. The CDR3 coding sequence is TGCGCCAGCAGCCAAGGTCCGGGCACAGATACGCAGTATTTT. Protein product: CASSQGPGTDTQYF.

The chain carries TRBV28 and TRBJ2-7; 9 bases line up with TRBD2. CDR3 size: 15 residues. Per germline, CDR1 MDHEN and CDR2 SYDVKM. With V trimmed by 6 bases and J by 1 base, 7 bases remained unmatched. This CDR3 is CASSTEGLASYEQYV. CDR3 sequence (DNA): TGTGCCAGCAGCACAGAGGGACTAGCTTCCTACGAGCAGTACGTC.

The chain couples TRBV6-4 to TRBJ1-1, with D perhaps matching TRBD1 (6 bases). This CDR3 is 14 amino acids long. CDR1 and CDR2 from the germline V gene are MRHNA and SNTAGT. Trimming took off 3 bases at V and 8 bases at J, with 16 bases between the two ends. The CDR3 DNA follows: TGTGCCAGCAGTGAACCGGGACGGGACATAGAAGCTTTCTTT. This encodes CASSEPGRDIEAFF.

The rearrangement joins TRBV7-2 to TRBJ2-1; TRBD2 aligns across 9 bases. CDR3 length: 13 amino acids. The V gene end was trimmed by 1 base and the J gene end by 11 bases; junction bases not matched to a gene: 3. Germline assignment: CDR1 SGHTA and CDR2 FQGNSA. The CDR3 region is CASSLGGLAQQFF. The CDR3 nucleotides read TGTGCCAGCAGCTTAGGGGGACTAGCCCAGCAGTTCTTC.

The chain couples TRBV28 to TRBJ1-1; D gene unclear. CDR3 length: 14 residues. Trimming pared 2 bases from V and 0 bases from J, leaving 7 bases between. Germline assignment: CDR1 MDHEN and CDR2 SYDVKM. Here the CDR3 DNA reads TGTGCCAGCAGTTTACTGACAATGAACACTGAAGCTTTCTTT. Its translation: CASSLLTMNTEAFF.

This sequence joins TRBV19 and TRBJ1-5; weak D call: TRBD1 (5 bases). The length of the CDR3 is 15 residues. The germline V and J ends were trimmed by 3 bases and 5 bases, with 14 bases remaining between them. Germline lookup yields CDR1 LNHDA and CDR2 SQIVND (reference sequence). The CDR3 bases are TGTGCCAGTAGTATGACGGGCAGGGTGTATCAGCCCCAGCATTTT. Its protein product is CASSMTGRVYQPQHF.

This chain uses TRBV10-3 with TRBJ1-3; D not certain. The germline V gene has CDR1 ENHRY and CDR2 SYGVKD. This CDR3 region has 14 residues. V lost 7 bases and J lost 0, with 10 bases in between. CDR3 loop: CAITEESSGNTIYF. For the CDR3, the DNA is TGTGCCATCACGGAGGAGAGCTCTGGAAACACCATATATTTT.